Listed below are T cell receptor beta chains from one sample, sequenced in a study of blood T cells in healthy people across ages. MiXCR, run by TCRdb on the 5' RACE reads, gives a single entry per CDR3 protein. The table has about 930,000 distinct CDR3 sequences, about 27% seen once. These data are also associated with another study on T cells of mothers and their children.

Sequenced material: blood. All receptors derive from a middle-aged woman in good health. Each CDR3 is given with its conserved first and last residue. The D gene is left open where the match is weak. Size tells how often a clone was seen (once, few, many) or the class of an expanded clone, and some rows leave it out.

abundance: few
v_gene: TRBV5-1
d_gene: NA
j_gene: TRBJ1-4
CDR3aa: CASSLAISVGTNEKLFF
CDR3nt: TGCGCCAGCAGCTTGGCCATTTCCGTAGGGACGAATGAAAAACTGTTTTTT

abundance: once
v_gene: TRBV27
d_gene: NA
j_gene: TRBJ1-2
CDR3aa: CASSPISGAGNYGYTF
CDR3nt: TGTGCCAGCAGCCCAATTTCCGGGGCTGGGAACTATGGCTACACCTTC

abundance: many
v_gene: TRBV5-1
d_gene: TRBD1
j_gene: TRBJ2-7
CDR3aa: CASSGLTGAEQYF
CDR3nt: TGCGCCAGCAGCGGCCTCACAGGGGCCGAGCAGTACTTC

abundance: NA
v_gene: TRBV7-3
d_gene: TRBD2
j_gene: TRBJ2-3
CDR3aa: CASSLSGGASDTQYF
CDR3nt: TGTGCCAGCAGCTTATCCGGGGGGGCCTCAGATACGCAGTATTTT

abundance: NA
v_gene: TRBV19
d_gene: TRBD1
j_gene: TRBJ2-3
CDR3aa: CASGRQGSSTDTQYF
CDR3nt: TGTGCCAGTGGGAGACAGGGGTCGAGCACAGATACGCAGTATTTT

abundance: many
v_gene: TRBV11-2
d_gene: TRBD1
j_gene: TRBJ1-2
CDR3aa: CASSSSGTGQNYGYTF
CDR3nt: TGTGCCAGCAGCTCTTCCGGGACAGGGCAAAACTATGGCTACACCTTC

abundance: NA
v_gene: TRBV20-1
d_gene: NA
j_gene: TRBJ1-6
CDR3aa: CSRTGGLSYNSPLHF
CDR3nt: TGCAGCCGAACCGGAGGTCTCTCCTATAATTCACCCCTCCACTTT

abundance: few
v_gene: TRBV9
d_gene: NA
j_gene: TRBJ2-1
CDR3aa: CASSSRIGSSYNEQFF
CDR3nt: TGTGCCAGCAGCTCAAGAATAGGCAGCTCCTACAATGAGCAGTTCTTC

abundance: NA
v_gene: TRBV7-6
d_gene: TRBD1
j_gene: TRBJ2-3
CDR3aa: CASNPTGKGTDTQYF
CDR3nt: TGTGCCAGCAACCCGACAGGGAAGGGCACAGATACGCAGTATTTT

abundance: NA
v_gene: TRBV29-1
d_gene: NA
j_gene: TRBJ2-3
CDR3aa: CSGRAGADTQYF
CDR3nt: TGCAGCGGACGTGCAGGGGCAGATACGCAGTATTTT

abundance: NA
v_gene: TRBV6-6
d_gene: NA
j_gene: TRBJ1-6
CDR3aa: CASSSDGRQRSPLHF
CDR3nt: TGTGCCAGCAGTTCCGACGGGAGACAGCGTTCACCCCTCCACTTT

abundance: NA
v_gene: TRBV5-1
d_gene: NA
j_gene: TRBJ2-5
CDR3aa: CASSLLGDDRTQYF
CDR3nt: TGCGCCAGCAGCTTGTTAGGGGACGATCGGACCCAGTACTTC

abundance: many
v_gene: TRBV10-3
d_gene: NA
j_gene: TRBJ2-5
CDR3aa: CAISVQRVYQETQYF
CDR3nt: TGTGCCATCAGTGTACAACGGGTATACCAAGAGACCCAGTACTTC

abundance: NA
v_gene: TRBV20-1
d_gene: TRBD1
j_gene: TRBJ1-5
CDR3aa: CSAPGQGGQPQHF
CDR3nt: TGCAGTGCGCCGGGACAGGGAGGACAGCCCCAGCATTTT

abundance: many
v_gene: TRBV27
d_gene: NA
j_gene: TRBJ2-1
CDR3aa: CASSLLGGPNNNEQFF
CDR3nt: TGTGCCAGCAGTTTATTAGGAGGGCCCAACAACAATGAGCAGTTCTTC

abundance: NA
v_gene: TRBV7-6
d_gene: NA
j_gene: TRBJ1-4
CDR3aa: CASSGDDRTTNEKLFF
CDR3nt: TGTGCCAGCAGCGGGGACGACAGGACAACTAATGAAAAACTGTTTTTT

abundance: NA
v_gene: TRBV27
d_gene: NA
j_gene: TRBJ2-5
CDR3aa: CASSKPGEAGETQYF
CDR3nt: TGTGCCAGCAGTAAACCCGGGGAGGCGGGAGAGACCCAGTACTTC

abundance: many
v_gene: TRBV9
d_gene: NA
j_gene: TRBJ2-7
CDR3aa: CASSVSSGYEQYF
CDR3nt: TGTGCCAGCAGTGTCTCCTCGGGCTACGAGCAGTACTTC

abundance: few
v_gene: TRBV2
d_gene: NA
j_gene: TRBJ2-4
CDR3aa: CASRRSMGRDKAKNIQYF
CDR3nt: TGTGCCAGCAGAAGAAGCATGGGCAGGGATAAAGCCAAAAACATTCAGTACTTC

abundance: many
v_gene: TRBV4-3
d_gene: NA
j_gene: TRBJ2-7
CDR3aa: CASSQDGSVQYF
CDR3nt: TGCGCCAGCAGCCAAGATGGGTCGGTGCAGTACTTC

abundance: NA
v_gene: TRBV13
d_gene: NA
j_gene: TRBJ2-3
CDR3aa: CASSLVGRKSTDTQYF
CDR3nt: TGTGCCAGCAGCTTAGTGGGCAGGAAGAGCACAGATACGCAGTATTTT

abundance: many
v_gene: TRBV7-2
d_gene: NA
j_gene: TRBJ2-5
CDR3aa: CASSNPTGGRSQETQYF
CDR3nt: TGTGCCAGCAGCAACCCAACCGGGGGGCGAAGCCAAGAGACCCAGTACTTC

abundance: NA
v_gene: TRBV12-3/TRBV12-4
d_gene: TRBD1
j_gene: TRBJ1-1
CDR3aa: CASSLGTGEWNTEAFF
CDR3nt: TGTGCCAGCAGCCTCGGGACAGGGGAATGGAACACTGAAGCTTTCTTT

abundance: many
v_gene: TRBV9
d_gene: NA
j_gene: TRBJ2-1
CDR3aa: CASSVGGGGHANEQFF
CDR3nt: TGTGCCAGCAGCGTAGGTGGGGGGGGCCACGCCAATGAGCAGTTCTTC

abundance: NA
v_gene: TRBV6-2/TRBV6-3
d_gene: NA
j_gene: TRBJ2-1
CDR3aa: CASRSRRVGNEQFF
CDR3nt: TGTGCCAGCAGATCTCGCCGGGTGGGGAATGAGCAGTTCTTC

abundance: NA
v_gene: TRBV15
d_gene: NA
j_gene: TRBJ1-4
CDR3aa: CATSGRIFGREKLFF
CDR3nt: TGTGCCACCAGCGGACGAATTTTCGGACGAGAAAAACTGTTTTTT

abundance: many
v_gene: TRBV7-7
d_gene: TRBD1
j_gene: TRBJ2-5
CDR3aa: CASSLTGQGETQYF
CDR3nt: TGTGCTAGCAGCCTAACGGGACAGGGCGAGACCCAGTACTTC

abundance: NA
v_gene: TRBV29-1
d_gene: NA
j_gene: TRBJ2-5
CDR3aa: CSGATGNQETQYF
CDR3nt: TGCAGCGGGGCCACAGGAAACCAAGAGACCCAGTACTTC

abundance: many
v_gene: TRBV6-1
d_gene: NA
j_gene: TRBJ1-2
CDR3aa: CASSEDRKLNYGYTF
CDR3nt: TGTGCCAGCAGTGAAGACAGAAAGCTTAACTATGGCTACACCTTC

abundance: few
v_gene: TRBV7-9
d_gene: NA
j_gene: TRBJ2-3
CDR3aa: CASSSSRGADTQYF
CDR3nt: TGTGCCAGCAGCTCCTCGCGGGGCGCAGATACGCAGTATTTT

abundance: many
v_gene: TRBV5-1
d_gene: NA
j_gene: TRBJ2-7
CDR3aa: CASSYSPSYEQYF
CDR3nt: TGCGCCAGCAGCTATTCGCCCTCCTACGAGCAGTACTTC

abundance: few
v_gene: TRBV24-1
d_gene: NA
j_gene: TRBJ2-3
CDR3aa: CATRGGGGGADTQYF
CDR3nt: TGTGCCACCAGGGGGGGAGGAGGGGGCGCAGATACGCAGTATTTT

abundance: many
v_gene: TRBV7-2
d_gene: TRBD1
j_gene: TRBJ2-7
CDR3aa: CASSLPGTGFYEQYF
CDR3nt: TGTGCCAGCAGCTTGCCCGGGACAGGCTTTTACGAGCAGTACTTC

abundance: NA
v_gene: TRBV3-1
d_gene: NA
j_gene: TRBJ2-7
CDR3aa: CASSQDEGEGYEQYF
CDR3nt: TGTGCCAGCAGCCAAGATGAGGGGGAGGGCTACGAGCAGTACTTC

abundance: NA
v_gene: TRBV7-2
d_gene: TRBD2
j_gene: TRBJ2-1
CDR3aa: CASSLGSGRTNEQFF
CDR3nt: TGTGCCAGCAGCTTAGGTAGCGGGAGGACCAATGAGCAGTTCTTC

abundance: many
v_gene: TRBV27
d_gene: TRBD2
j_gene: TRBJ2-5
CDR3aa: CASSGSGGASQYF
CDR3nt: TGTGCCAGCAGCGGGAGCGGGGGGGCGTCCCAGTACTTC

abundance: few
v_gene: TRBV5-6
d_gene: TRBD2
j_gene: TRBJ2-7
CDR3aa: CASSVAGRSYEQYF
CDR3nt: TGTGCCAGCAGCGTTGCCGGGAGGTCCTACGAGCAGTACTTC

abundance: few
v_gene: TRBV28
d_gene: TRBD1
j_gene: TRBJ1-2
CDR3aa: CASSPSGTVINYGYTF
CDR3nt: TGTGCCAGCAGCCCCTCGGGGACAGTGATTAACTATGGCTACACCTTC

abundance: NA
v_gene: TRBV6-2/TRBV6-3
d_gene: NA
j_gene: TRBJ1-5
CDR3aa: CASSYYVRAGNQPQHF
CDR3nt: TGTGCCAGCAGTTACTATGTCAGGGCGGGCAATCAGCCCCAGCATTTT

abundance: few
v_gene: TRBV4-2
d_gene: TRBD2
j_gene: TRBJ2-3
CDR3aa: CASSQDISSGGGDTQYF
CDR3nt: TGTGCCAGCAGCCAAGATATTTCTAGCGGGGGGGGAGATACGCAGTATTTT

abundance: NA
v_gene: TRBV7-2
d_gene: TRBD1
j_gene: TRBJ1-2
CDR3aa: CASSFIGQAGNGYTF
CDR3nt: TGTGCCAGCAGCTTTATCGGACAGGCGGGTAATGGCTACACCTTC

abundance: many
v_gene: TRBV28
d_gene: TRBD1
j_gene: TRBJ2-7
CDR3aa: CASSPRTGAPYEQYF
CDR3nt: TGTGCCAGCAGTCCACGGACAGGGGCCCCCTACGAGCAGTACTTC

abundance: few
v_gene: TRBV7-6
d_gene: TRBD1
j_gene: TRBJ1-2
CDR3aa: CASSLESSGTGIYGYTF
CDR3nt: TGTGCCAGCAGCTTAGAATCCTCCGGGACAGGGATCTATGGCTACACCTTC

abundance: NA
v_gene: TRBV25-1
d_gene: NA
j_gene: TRBJ1-1
CDR3aa: CASRSTEGSVNTEAFF
CDR3nt: TGTGCCAGCAGATCTACAGAGGGGTCGGTGAACACTGAAGCTTTCTTT

abundance: NA
v_gene: TRBV20-1
d_gene: NA
j_gene: TRBJ2-5
CDR3aa: CSAKQGLETQYF
CDR3nt: TGCAGTGCTAAACAGGGTTTGGAGACCCAGTACTTC

abundance: many
v_gene: TRBV10-3
d_gene: NA
j_gene: TRBJ1-1
CDR3aa: CAIRPDTSGGTEAFF
CDR3nt: TGTGCCATCAGACCGGACACATCCGGAGGGACTGAAGCTTTCTTT